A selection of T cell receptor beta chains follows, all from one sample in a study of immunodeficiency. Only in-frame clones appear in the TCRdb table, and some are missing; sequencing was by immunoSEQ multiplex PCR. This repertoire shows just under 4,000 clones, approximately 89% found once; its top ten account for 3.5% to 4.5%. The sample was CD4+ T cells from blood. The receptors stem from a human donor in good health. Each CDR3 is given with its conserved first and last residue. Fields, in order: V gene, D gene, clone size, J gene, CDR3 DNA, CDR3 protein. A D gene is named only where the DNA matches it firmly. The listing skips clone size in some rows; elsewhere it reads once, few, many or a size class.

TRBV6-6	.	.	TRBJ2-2	TGTGCCAGCATTTCCGAAATGTTGGGGACCGGGGAGCTGTTTTTT	CASISEMLGTGELFF
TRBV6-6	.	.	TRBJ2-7	TGTGCCAGCAGTTACTCGGGGACCTCCCCCTACGAGCAGTACTTC	CASSYSGTSPYEQYF
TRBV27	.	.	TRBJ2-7	TGTGCCAGCAGTTCCGGCGGGGGCGGCAGGGGCTACGAGCAGTACTTC	CASSSGGGGRGYEQYF
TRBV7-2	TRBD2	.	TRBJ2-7	TGTGCCAGCAGCTTAGTCGGACTAGCGGCAGAGCAGTACTTC	CASSLVGLAAEQYF
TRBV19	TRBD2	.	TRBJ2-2	TGTGCCAGTAGTCAACCGAGCGGGGTAAACACCGGGGAGCTGTTTTTT	CASSQPSGVNTGELFF
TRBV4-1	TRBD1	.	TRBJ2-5	TGCGCCAGCAGCCAAGATCTGGGACAGGGTCAAGAGACCCAGTACTTC	CASSQDLGQGQETQYF
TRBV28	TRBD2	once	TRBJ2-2	TGTGCCAGCATCTGGGGGACTAGCGGGAGGACCGGGGAGCTGTTTTTT	CASIWGTSGRTGELFF
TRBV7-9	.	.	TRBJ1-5	TGTGCCAGCAGCCAGGGGTTAGGAAGCAATCAGCCCCAGCATTTT	CASSQGLGSNQPQHF
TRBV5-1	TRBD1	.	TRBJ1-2	TGCGCCAGCAGCCGGGGACAGGGGGCGCAATATGGCTACACCTTC	CASSRGQGAQYGYTF
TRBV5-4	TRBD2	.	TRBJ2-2	TGTGCCAGCAGCTTAGAACTAGCGGGTAATACCGGGGAGCTGTTTTTT	CASSLELAGNTGELFF
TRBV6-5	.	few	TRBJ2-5	TGTGCCAGTTCGCATAGGGGGGCCCCAGAGACCCAGTACTTC	CASSHRGAPETQYF
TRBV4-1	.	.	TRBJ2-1	TGCGCCAGCAGCCAAGATCTTTCTAGCGCCGTACGACCTAGCTCCTACAATGAGCAGTTCTTC	CASSQDLSSAVRPSSYNEQFF
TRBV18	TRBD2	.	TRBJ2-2	TGTGCCAGCTCACCACGACTAGCGGGGGGCACCGGGGAGCTGTTTTTT	CASSPRLAGGTGELFF
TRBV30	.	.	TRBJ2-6	TGTGCCTGGGGGTTCCCCTCTGGGGCCAACGTCCTGACTTTC	CAWGFPSGANVLTF
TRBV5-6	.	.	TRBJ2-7	TGTGCCAGCAGCGGGGGCCCGCTGGGGTACGAGCAGTACTTC	CASSGGPLGYEQYF
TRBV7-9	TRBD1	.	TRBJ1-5	TGTGCCAGCAGCCCACAGGGGGCGGGTCAGCCCCAGCATTTT	CASSPQGAGQPQHF
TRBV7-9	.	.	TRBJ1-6	TGTGCCAGCAGCCCGTCGGCAGGTACCTCACCCCTCCACTTT	CASSPSAGTSPLHF
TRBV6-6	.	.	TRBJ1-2	TGTGCCAGCAGCCTGGGGGGGGACTATGGCTACACCTTC	CASSLGGDYGYTF
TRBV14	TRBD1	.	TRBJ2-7	TGTGCCAGCAGCCAAGGATGGGGGACAGGTTCCTACGAGCAGTACTTC	CASSQGWGTGSYEQYF
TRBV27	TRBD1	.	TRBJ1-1	TGTGCCAGCAGCGCCACCTTCAGGGGGCGAGGGACTGAAGCTTTCTTT	CASSATFRGRGTEAFF
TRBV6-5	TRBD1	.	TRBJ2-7	TGTGCCAGCAACATACAGGGGCTAACCTACGAGCAGTACTTC	CASNIQGLTYEQYF
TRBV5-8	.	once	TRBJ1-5	TGTGCCAGCAGCCCCGGACGCCTGATTATGAGCAATCAGCCCCAGCATTTT	CASSPGRLIMSNQPQHF
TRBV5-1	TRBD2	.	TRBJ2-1	TGCGCCAGCAGCTTGGAACTAGCGGGAGTGAATGAGCAGTTCTTC	CASSLELAGVNEQFF
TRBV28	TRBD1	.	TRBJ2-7	TGTGCCAGCAGTTCCCGAGGACAGGGCCCCACCTACGAGCAGTACTTC	CASSSRGQGPTYEQYF
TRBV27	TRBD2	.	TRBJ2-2	TGTGCCAGCTCGTTACCCCCCCTAGCGGGGGGGACCGGGGAGCTGTTTTTT	CASSLPPLAGGTGELFF
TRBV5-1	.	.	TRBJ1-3	TGCGCCAGCAGTACCCAGGGGTATATCTCTGGAAACACCATATATTTT	CASSTQGYISGNTIYF
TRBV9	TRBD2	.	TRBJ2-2	TGTGCCAGCAGCGTAGGGCTAGCGGGGAACACCGGGGAGCTGTTTTTT	CASSVGLAGNTGELFF
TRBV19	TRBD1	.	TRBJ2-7	TGTGCCAGTAGTGGAGACCCCGGGACAGGGGCCTACGAGCAGTACTTC	CASSGDPGTGAYEQYF
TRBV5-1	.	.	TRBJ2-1	TGCGCCAGCAGTTCCTACAATGAGCAGTTCTTC	CASSSYNEQFF
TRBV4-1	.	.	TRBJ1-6	TGCGCCAGCAGCCAAGATAGGAGGGGTCAATCACCCCTCCACTTT	CASSQDRRGQSPLHF
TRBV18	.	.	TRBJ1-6	TGTGCCAGCTCCCTGGGGACCCGCGGTAATTCACCCCTCCACTTT	CASSLGTRGNSPLHF
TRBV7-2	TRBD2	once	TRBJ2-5	TGTGCCAGCAGCACCTCTAGCGGGAGCGTAACCCAGTACTTC	CASSTSSGSVTQYF
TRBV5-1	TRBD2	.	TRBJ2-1	TGCGCCAGCAGCTTCATCACGACTAGCGGGAGTAGGAATGAGCAGTTCTTC	CASSFITTSGSRNEQFF
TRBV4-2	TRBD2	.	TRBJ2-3	TGTGCCAGCAGCGTGCGGGGGGGAAGCACAGATACGCAGTATTTT	CASSVRGGSTDTQYF
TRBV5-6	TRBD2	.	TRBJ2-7	TGTGCCAGCAGCGCGGCCTTTAGCGGGAGCTCCTACGAGCAGTACTTC	CASSAAFSGSSYEQYF
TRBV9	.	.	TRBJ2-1	TGTGCCAGCAGCGTCGCCCGTTTCGGTGAGCAGTTCTTC	CASSVARFGEQFF
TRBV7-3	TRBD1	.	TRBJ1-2	TGTGCCAGCAGCTTAATGGCGGACAGGGAAGGTTATGGCTACACCTTC	CASSLMADREGYGYTF
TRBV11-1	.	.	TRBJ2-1	TGTGCCAGCAGCTTAACAGACAATGAGCAGTTCTTC	CASSLTDNEQFF
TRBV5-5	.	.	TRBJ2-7	TGTGCCAGCAGCTTGCCCGGACTTTACGAGCAGTACTTC	CASSLPGLYEQYF
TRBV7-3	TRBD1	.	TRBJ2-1	TGTGCCAGCAGCTTTAACAGGGGCGATGAGCAGTTCTTC	CASSFNRGDEQFF
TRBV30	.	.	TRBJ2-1	TGTGCCTGGAGTCGCTCGTACAATGAGCAGTTCTTC	CAWSRSYNEQFF
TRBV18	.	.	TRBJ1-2	TGTGCCAGCTCACCACTTGAGGGCGACTATGGCTACACCTTC	CASSPLEGDYGYTF
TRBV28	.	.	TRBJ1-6	TGTGCCAGCAGGCTGGACACCAGCACCCTCCACTTT	CASRLDTSTLHF
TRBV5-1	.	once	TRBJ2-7	TGCGCCAGCAGTACGGGTCACCGCTACGAGCAGTACTTC	CASSTGHRYEQYF
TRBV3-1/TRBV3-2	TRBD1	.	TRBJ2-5	TGTGCCAGCAGCCCCATGGGACAGGAGACCCAGTACTTC	CASSPMGQETQYF
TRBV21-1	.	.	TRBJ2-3	TGTGCCAGCAGCCCCCTTAGCGCTTCCGGCACAGATACGCAGTATTTT	CASSPLSASGTDTQYF
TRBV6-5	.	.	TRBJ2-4	TGTGCCAGCAAAGACGGGCTAGAGGACATTCAGTACTTC	CASKDGLEDIQYF
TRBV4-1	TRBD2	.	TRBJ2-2	TGCGCCAGCAGGCGGACTAGCGGGGGGGTGAACACCGGGGAGCTGTTTTTT	CASRRTSGGVNTGELFF
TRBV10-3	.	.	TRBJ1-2	TGTGCCATCAGTGCGACAGTTCCAGGCTACACCTTC	CAISATVPGYTF
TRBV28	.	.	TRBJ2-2	TGTGCCAGCAGCACGGGACCCGTAGCCGGGGAGCTGTTTTTT	CASSTGPVAGELFF
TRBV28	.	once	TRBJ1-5	TGTGCCAGCAGCGGGCGGGCAGGGATAATAATTAGCAATCAGCCCCAGCATTTT	CASSGRAGIIISNQPQHF
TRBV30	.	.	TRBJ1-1	TGTGCCTGGAGTGTATTACGGTCCCTGAACACTGAAGCTTTCTTT	CAWSVLRSLNTEAFF
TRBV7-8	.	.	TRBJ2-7	TGTGCCAGCAGCTCCCAACTCCTTGGCTACGAGCAGTACTTC	CASSSQLLGYEQYF
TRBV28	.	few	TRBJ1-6	TGTGCCAGCAGTTTTATGAGGGCACTTAATTCACCCCTCCACTTT	CASSFMRALNSPLHF
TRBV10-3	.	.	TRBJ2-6	TGTGCCATCAGTGAAAGATCGGGGAGACAGTCGAACTCTGGGGCCAACGTCCTGACTTTC	CAISERSGRQSNSGANVLTF